The present entry profiles one T cell receptor beta chain with its context. This specimen comes from a study of blood T cell repertoires in COVID-19. The wider study: T cells, B-cell-depleted T cells, or PBMCs provided the cDNA or gDNA that served as material.

This CDR3 region has 15 residues. The germline V and J ends were trimmed by 7 bases and 8 bases, with 24 bases remaining between them. Germline-derived CDR1 and CDR2 are SGDLS and YYNGEE. In the authors' workflow: Estimation of nucleated cell counts relied on the amplification of reference gene primers. The table came from immunoSEQ multiplex PCR; TCRdb's copy has only in-frame clones and leaves some out. V, J and clone size are those of that table, while D and trimming were read from the DNA. The table records around 68,000 clones, roughly 87% of them present only once. V is TRBV9 and J is TRBJ1-2; a weak D match, TRBD1 (6 bases). The TCR comes from a woman in her fifties or sixties with acute or convalescent COVID-19. Sequenced sample: peripheral blood. CDR3 residues: CASWGGGLPDWGYTF. The CDR3 DNA reads as TGTGCCAGCTGGGGCGGGGGGCTACCCGATTGGGGCTACACCTTC.